Listed here are 31 T cell receptor beta chains from one sample, sequenced in a study of blood T cell repertoires in COVID-19. This table comes from immunoSEQ multiplex PCR, and its TCRdb copy is limited to in-frame clones, with some not included. The profile shows 65,000 to 75,000 clones, more than 65% of them singletons. The specimen was peripheral blood. The receptors stem from a woman between 55 and 75 years old with acute or convalescent COVID-19.

J is TRBJ1-3 and V is TRBV3-1 (or the pseudogene TRBV3-2); 7 nucleotides match TRBD1. Per germline, CDR1 LGHDT and CDR2 YNNKEL (reference sequence). The CDR3 runs 15 residues. Trimming cost V 4 bases and J 4 bases; bases outside gene matches: 7. CDR3 DNA: TGTGCCAGCAGCCGCCTAACAGGGGAAGGAAACACCATATATTTT. It codes for CASSRLTGEGNTIYF.

The chain joins TRBV7-6 to TRBJ1-5, with D possibly being TRBD1 (6 bases). In germline, CDR1 is SGHVS, CDR2 FNYEAQ. Trimming pared 4 bases from V and 0 bases from J, leaving 7 bases between. The CDR3 covers 14 residues. CDR3 sequence (DNA): TGTGCCAGCAGCTCGGACAGTAGCAATCAGCCCCAGCATTTT. It is translated as CASSSDSSNQPQHF. The full variable domain, with the rest looked up from reference TRBV7-6 and TRBJ1-5, is GAGVSQSPRYKVTKRGQDVALRCDPISGHVSLYWYRQALGQGPEFLTYFNYEAQQDKSGLPNDRFSAERPEGSISTLTIQRTEQRDSAMYRCASSSDSSNQPQHFGDGTRLSIL.

Concerning this clone: The same CDR3 is also encoded by other DNA sequences in this sample. The chain has TRBV7-2 and TRBJ2-7; TRBD2 might be the D (7 bases). The ends were cut back, 1 base at V and 2 bases at J, with 9 bases in the middle. This CDR3 comprises 14 residues. Germline CDR1 is SGHTA and CDR2 is FQGNSA. The CDR3 loop is CASSLVGGAYEQYF. The CDR3 bases are TGTGCCAGCAGCTTAGTAGGGGGGGCCTACGAGCAGTACTTC.

This clone came up a few times. Compared with germline, one end of the junction differs, possibly owing to a read error. This rearrangement joins TRBV2 to TRBJ1-5, with D hard to call. CDR1 is SNHLY and CDR2 is FYNNEI in the germline V gene. CDR3 length: 13 residues. The CDR3: CATSRDSNQPQHF. The CDR3 bases are TGTGCCACCAGTCGCGATAGCAATCAGCCCCAGCATTTT. Filled out from reference TRBV2 and TRBJ1-5, the complete variable domain reads EPEVTQTPSHQVTQMGQEVILRCVPISNHLYFYWYRQILGQKVEFLVSFYNNEISEKSEIFDDQFSVERPDGSNFTLKIRSTKLEDSAMYFCATSRDSNQPQHFGDGTRLSIL.

V and J are TRBV7-9 and TRBJ1-2; D is unresolved. V was shortened by 2 bases and J by 3 bases, with 13 bases between the two germline ends. The CDR3 sequence is 15 residues long. Germline V gene sequence: CDR1 SEHNR, CDR2 FQNEAQ (reference sequence). CDR3 in DNA: TGTGCCAGCAGCTTATCGGAGGTATTGGACTATGGCTACACCTTC. This codes for CASSLSEVLDYGYTF.

This sequence joins TRBV4-2 and TRBJ2-3; TRBD2 matches 10 bases. Germline V CDR1 and CDR2: LGHNA, YNFKEQ. V trimming: 1 base; J trimming: 1 base; junction bases outside the gene matches: 14. The CDR3 covers 20 residues. CDR3 nucleotides: TGTGCCAGCAGCCAAGTGGCCGAGGTAGCGGGGGGTTTGGGCACAGATACGCAGTATTTT. Protein product: CASSQVAEVAGGLGTDTQYF.

V gene TRBV29-1 combines with J gene TRBJ1-5; no firm D call. V shed 5 bases and J shed 5 bases, with 16 bases lying between them. In germline, CDR1 is SQVTM, CDR2 ANQGSEA. CDR3 size: 14 residues. CDR3 DNA sequence: TGCAGCGTTTCGGCCTTGGGAGAGGATCAGCCCCAGCATTTT. It translates to CSVSALGEDQPQHF. The variable domain in full, completed from reference TRBV29-1 and TRBJ1-5, reads SAVISQKPSRDICQRGTSLTIQCQVDSQVTMMFWYRQQPGQSLTLIATANQGSEATYESGFVIDKFPISRPNLTFSTLTVSNMSPEDSSIYLCSVSALGEDQPQHFGDGTRLSIL.

This clone has only a few counts. The genes are TRBV6-5 and TRBJ1-2; D not resolved. V shed 6 bases and J shed 7 bases, with 15 bases lying between them. Per the germline V gene, CDR1 is MNHEY and CDR2 is SVGAGI. There are 13 residues in the CDR3. The CDR3 DNA is TGTGCCAGCAGCCTTGGACTGCCGTCTGGCTACACCTTC. Amino acid sequence: CASSLGLPSGYTF.

The rearrangement links TRBV19 to TRBJ1-5; D may be TRBD1 (6 bases). V lost 7 bases to trimming and J lost 7 bases, with 20 bases between them. Germline V CDR1 and CDR2: LNHDA, SQIVND (reference sequence). The CDR3 loop spans 15 amino acids. CDR3 residues: CASTQTLDSYQPQHF. CDR3 sequence (DNA): TGTGCCAGTACCCAGACCCTGGACAGTTACCAGCCCCAGCATTTT.

The chain joins TRBV11-2 to TRBJ2-1; 10 bases are a match to TRBD2. The germline gives CDR1 SGHAT, CDR2 FQNNGV. V was clipped by 1 base and J by 4 bases; unmatched bases: 7. The CDR3 is 17 amino acids. The CDR3 sequence: CASSLVISSGGYNEQFF. As DNA, the CDR3 is TGTGCCAGCAGCTTAGTGATTAGTAGCGGGGGGTACAATGAGCAGTTCTTC.

This chain uses TRBV11-2 with TRBJ2-5; 11 nucleotides match TRBD2. The CDR3 is 17 residues long. The junction had 7 bases not matched to a gene; V was cut back by 0 bases and J by 4 bases. Germline lookup yields CDR1 SGHAT and CDR2 FQNNGV. The CDR3 loop reads CASSLEGATSGVETQYF. Here the CDR3 DNA reads TGTGCCAGCAGCTTAGAGGGAGCGACTAGCGGGGTAGAGACCCAGTACTTC.

The CDR3: CASSERRGQDGYTF. The CDR3 DNA reads TGTGCCAGCAGTGAACGTAGGGGACAGGATGGCTACACCTTC. The J gene is TRBJ1-2, the V gene TRBV2; 8 nucleotides agree with TRBD1. Germline assignment: CDR1 SNHLY and CDR2 FYNNEI. CDR3 size: 14 residues. Trimming at V came to 2 bases and at J to 6 bases, leaving 5 bases not matched to a gene. The entire variable domain, with the rest obtained from reference TRBV2 and TRBJ1-2, is as follows: EPEVTQTPSHQVTQMGQEVILRCVPISNHLYFYWYRQILGQKVEFLVSFYNNEISEKSEIFDDQFSVERPDGSNFTLKIRSTKLEDSAMYFCASSERRGQDGYTFGSGTRLTVV.

The rearrangement joins TRBV6-5 to TRBJ2-1; 13 positions agree with TRBD2. Germline-derived CDR1 and CDR2 are MNHEY and SVGAGI. The CDR3 spans 14 residues. The junction had 4 bases not matched to a gene; V was cut back by 6 bases and J by 8 bases. The chain's CDR3 is CASRGTSGVDEQFF. CDR3 DNA: TGTGCCAGCAGGGGGACTAGCGGGGTAGATGAGCAGTTCTTC.

The chain joins TRBV30 to TRBJ1-1, with 7 bases fitting TRBD1. The CDR3 has 15 amino acids. Germline V lookup: CDR1 GTSNPN, CDR2 SVGIG (reference sequence). J gave up 2 bases and V 3 bases, and 9 bases lay outside the gene matches. The CDR3 loop is CAWRKRGRLNTEAFF. In DNA form, the CDR3 reads TGTGCCTGGAGAAAGAGGGGGCGACTAAACACTGAAGCTTTCTTT. Full variable domain (missing parts from reference TRBV30 and TRBJ1-1): SQTIHQWPATLVQPVGSPLSLECTVEGTSNPNLYWYRQAAGRGLQLLFYSVGIGQISSEVPQNLSASRPQDRQFILSSKKLLLSDSGFYLCAWRKRGRLNTEAFFGQGTRLTVV.

This chain connects TRBV19 to TRBJ1-5; no clear D. This CDR3 has 17 residues. Trimming took off 1 base at V and 4 bases at J, with 17 bases between the two ends. The germline gives CDR1 LNHDA, CDR2 SQIVND (reference sequence). CDR3 residues: CASSIAREILQNQPQHF. In DNA form, the CDR3 reads TGTGCCAGTAGTATAGCGCGGGAAATCTTACAGAATCAGCCCCAGCATTTT.

This sequence joins TRBV7-9 and TRBJ2-1; D perhaps matches TRBD2 (7 bases). The CDR3 loop spans 15 amino acids. CDR1 is SEHNR, CDR2 FQNEAQ, per germline (reference sequence). The V end was cut by 1 base, the J end by 12 bases, with 19 bases between. The CDR3: CASSLEVGGQRGQFF. The CDR3 coding sequence is TGTGCCAGCAGCTTAGAGGTGGGGGGGCAACGTGGGCAGTTCTTC.

This sequence joins TRBV9 and TRBJ2-2, with D perhaps matching TRBD1 (8 bases). Deletions cut 2 bases from V and 4 bases from J, with 12 bases between. Germline V lookup: CDR1 SGDLS, CDR2 YYNGEE. CDR3 size: 15 residues. This CDR3 is CASSVTGGGTGELFF. The CDR3 DNA reads TGTGCCAGCAGCGTCACAGGGGGGGGCACCGGGGAGCTGTTTTTT.

This clone was detected a few times. V and J are TRBV18 and TRBJ2-1; the D is unclear. The CDR3 spans 13 residues. Germline V gives CDR1 KGHSH, CDR2 LQKENI. The V and J ends lost 3 bases and 5 bases respectively, with 8 bases between them. The CDR3 loop reads CASSPNLDNEQFF. The CDR3 DNA sequence: TGTGCCAGCTCACCGAACCTAGACAATGAGCAGTTCTTC.

This clone was counted a single time. The gene calls are TRBV5-5 and TRBJ1-5; TRBD1 agrees at 7 bases. The germline gives CDR1 SGHKS, CDR2 YYEKEE (reference sequence). This CDR3 region has 16 residues. With V trimmed by 1 base and J by 0 bases, 4 bases remained unmatched. CDR3 sequence reads: CASSLSPGGSNQPQHF. DNA of the CDR3: TGTGCCAGCAGCTTGTCTCCAGGGGGTAGCAATCAGCCCCAGCATTTT.

V and J are TRBV5-1 and TRBJ1-4; TRBD1 agrees at 8 bases. Germline values: CDR1 SGHRS, CDR2 YFSETQ. CDR3 length equals 14 residues. Losses at the gene ends were 3 bases for V and 8 bases for J; bases not matched to a gene: 6. CDR3 residues: CASSYSGGNEKLFF. The DNA for the CDR3 is TGCGCCAGCAGCTATTCAGGGGGCAACGAAAAACTGTTTTTT.

The chain's CDR3 is CASSEGAPSYEQYF. CDR3 in DNA: TGTGCCAGCAGTGAGGGGGCTCCCTCCTACGAGCAGTACTTC. The V gene is TRBV2, the J gene TRBJ2-7; D perhaps matches TRBD1 (6 bases). V gave up 3 bases and J gave up 0 bases, with 9 bases separating them. CDR1 and CDR2 from the germline V gene are SNHLY and FYNNEI. This CDR3 comprises 14 residues.

The chain uses TRBV7-9 and TRBJ2-1; D unresolved. This CDR3 is 11 amino acids long. V was clipped by 3 bases and J by 5 bases, with 2 bases between them. CDR1 is SEHNR and CDR2 is FQNEAQ in the germline V gene (reference sequence). CDR3 protein: CASSFDNEQFF. The CDR3 DNA is TGTGCCAGCAGCTTCGACAATGAGCAGTTCTTC.

J is TRBJ1-1 and V is TRBV9, with 8 bases aligning to TRBD1. Per germline, CDR1 SGDLS and CDR2 YYNGEE. This CDR3 has 16 amino acids. V shed 1 base, J shed 4 bases, and the junction held 9 bases outside the gene matches. In DNA form, the CDR3 reads TGTGCCAGCAGCGTATCCCAGGGGGCGCGAGTCACTGAAGCTTTCTTT. Protein product: CASSVSQGARVTEAFF.

V is TRBV2 and J is TRBJ1-4, with D hard to call. The germline V gene encodes CDR1 SNHLY and CDR2 FYNNEI. The CDR3 length is 12 residues. Trimming took 8 bases from V and 6 from J, leaving 10 bases between them. The CDR3 nucleotides are TGTGCCAGCGGGAGGGCGGATGAAAAACTGTTTTTT. Its protein is CASGRADEKLFF.

The CDR3 protein is CSVGGVDTQYF. CDR3 bases: TGCAGCGTTGGCGGGGTAGATACGCAGTATTTT. The chain is built from TRBV29-1 and TRBJ2-3, with D perhaps TRBD2 (6 bases). Germline CDR1 reads SQVTM; CDR2 reads ANQGSEA. V was trimmed by 4 bases and J by 5 bases, leaving 7 bases between them. The CDR3 contains 11 residues.

V usage is TRBV19 and J usage is TRBJ2-4; 15 bases are a match to TRBD2. Germline values: CDR1 LNHDA, CDR2 SQIVND (reference sequence). The ends lost 3 bases at V and 6 bases at J; junction bases unmatched: 9. The CDR3 extends over 18 amino acids. The CDR3 sequence is CASSISGTSGGLGNIQYF. For the CDR3, the DNA is TGTGCCAGTAGTATCTCCGGGACTAGCGGGGGGTTGGGAAACATTCAGTACTTC.

V usage is TRBV5-1 and J usage is TRBJ2-2, with 8 bases lining up with TRBD1. Per the germline V gene, CDR1 is SGHRS and CDR2 is YFSETQ. With 4 bases clipped from V and 3 bases from J, the junction kept 5 bases outside the gene matches. The CDR3 totals 15 residues. The CDR3 DNA is TGCGCCAGCAGCATCGACAGGGGCGACACCGGGGAGCTGTTTTTT. Translation: CASSIDRGDTGELFF.

The gene calls are TRBV11-2 and TRBJ2-7; a weak D match, TRBD2 (5 bases). Between the trimmed V and J ends, which lost 5 bases and 6 bases, there was a span of 20 bases. CDR3 size: 15 residues. Germline V CDR1 and CDR2: SGHAT, FQNNGV. The CDR3 reads CASSRGRNLDPEQYF. The CDR3 DNA is TGTGCCAGCAGCCGAGGGAGAAATTTGGACCCCGAGCAGTACTTC.

V and J are TRBV5-1 and TRBJ2-3; a weak D match, TRBD2 (6 bases). CDR1 and CDR2 (germline): SGHRS, YFSETQ. V lost 1 base, J lost 2 bases, and 11 bases lay in between. There are 15 residues in the CDR3. CDR3 amino acids: CASSLWGETTDTQYF. DNA for the CDR3: TGCGCCAGCAGCTTGTGGGGGGAGACCACAGATACGCAGTATTTT.

The rearrangement joins TRBV9 to TRBJ1-2, with 7 positions matching TRBD1. From germline, CDR1 is SGDLS and CDR2 YYNGEE. The CDR3 covers 15 residues. The V segment lost 4 bases and the J segment 4 bases; nucleotides outside the gene matches: 10. The CDR3 sequence: CASSPSLTGVYGYTF. The CDR3, as DNA: TGTGCCAGCAGCCCATCCCTCACAGGGGTCTATGGCTACACCTTC.

In this sample, this clone turned up once. J is TRBJ2-6 and V is TRBV30; no clear D. V lost 1 base and J 0 bases, leaving 7 bases between the germline ends. Germline assignment: CDR1 GTSNPN and CDR2 SVGIG (reference sequence). The CDR3 has 15 residues. CDR3 sequence: CAWSGGRSGANVLTF. In nucleotides, the CDR3 is TGTGCCTGGAGTGGTGGGCGCTCTGGGGCCAACGTCCTGACTTTC.